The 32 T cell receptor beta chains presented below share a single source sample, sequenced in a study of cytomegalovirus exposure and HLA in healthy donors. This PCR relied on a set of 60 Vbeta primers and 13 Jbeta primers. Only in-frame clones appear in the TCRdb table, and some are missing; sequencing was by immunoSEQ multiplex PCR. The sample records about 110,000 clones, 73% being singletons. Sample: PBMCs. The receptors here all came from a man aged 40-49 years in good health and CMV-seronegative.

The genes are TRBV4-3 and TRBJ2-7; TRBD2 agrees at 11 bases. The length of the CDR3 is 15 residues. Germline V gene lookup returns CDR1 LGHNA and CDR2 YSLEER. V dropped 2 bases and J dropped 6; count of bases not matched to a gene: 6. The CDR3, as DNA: TGCGCCAGCAGCCAATTGACTAGCGGGGCACGCGAGCAGTACTTC. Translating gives CASSQLTSGAREQYF.

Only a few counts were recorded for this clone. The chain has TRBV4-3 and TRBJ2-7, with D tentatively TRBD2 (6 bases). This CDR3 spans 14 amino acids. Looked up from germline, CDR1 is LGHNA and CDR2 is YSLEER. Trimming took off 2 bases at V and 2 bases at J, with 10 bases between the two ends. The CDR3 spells CASSQRLETYEQYF. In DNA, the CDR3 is TGCGCCAGCAGCCAACGACTAGAGACCTACGAGCAGTACTTC.

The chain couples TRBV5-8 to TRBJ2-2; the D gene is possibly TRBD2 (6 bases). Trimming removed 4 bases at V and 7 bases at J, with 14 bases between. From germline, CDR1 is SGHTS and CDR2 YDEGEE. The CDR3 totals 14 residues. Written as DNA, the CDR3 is TGTGCCAGCAGCCAGGGACTGAGTGGCGGGGAGCTGTTTTTT. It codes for CASSQGLSGGELFF.

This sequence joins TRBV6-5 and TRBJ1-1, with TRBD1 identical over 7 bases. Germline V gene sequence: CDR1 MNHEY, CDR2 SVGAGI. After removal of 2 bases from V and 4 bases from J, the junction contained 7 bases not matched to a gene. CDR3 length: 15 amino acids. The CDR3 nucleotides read TGTGCCAGCAGTTACCTCACAGGGGTGGCCACTGAAGCTTTCTTT. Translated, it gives CASSYLTGVATEAFF.

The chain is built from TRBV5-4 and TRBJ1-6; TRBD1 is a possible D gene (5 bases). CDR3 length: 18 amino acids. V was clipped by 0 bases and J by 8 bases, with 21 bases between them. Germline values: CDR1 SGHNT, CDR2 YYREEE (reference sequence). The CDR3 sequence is CASSLGFGGVGGDSPLHF. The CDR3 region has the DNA TGTGCCAGCAGCTTGGGTTTCGGAGGGGTTGGGGGGGATTCACCCCTCCACTTT.

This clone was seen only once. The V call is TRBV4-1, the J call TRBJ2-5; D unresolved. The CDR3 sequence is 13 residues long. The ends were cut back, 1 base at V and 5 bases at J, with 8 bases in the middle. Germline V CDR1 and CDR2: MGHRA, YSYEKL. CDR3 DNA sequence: TGCGCCAGCAGCCAAGCTCACATGGAGACCCAGTACTTC. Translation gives CASSQAHMETQYF.

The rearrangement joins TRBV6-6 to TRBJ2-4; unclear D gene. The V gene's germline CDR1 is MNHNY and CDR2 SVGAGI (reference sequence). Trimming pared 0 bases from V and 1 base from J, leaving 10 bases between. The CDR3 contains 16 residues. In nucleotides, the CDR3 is TGTGCCAGCAGTTACTCGCCAGGCCGCGCCAAAAACATTCAGTACTTC. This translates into CASSYSPGRAKNIQYF.

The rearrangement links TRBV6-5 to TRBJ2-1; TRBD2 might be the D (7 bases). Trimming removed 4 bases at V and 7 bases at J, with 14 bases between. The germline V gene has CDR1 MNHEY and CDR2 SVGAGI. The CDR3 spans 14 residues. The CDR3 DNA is TGTGCCAGCAGTTCACTTGGGGGGGCAAATGAGCAGTTCTTC. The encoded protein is CASSSLGGANEQFF.

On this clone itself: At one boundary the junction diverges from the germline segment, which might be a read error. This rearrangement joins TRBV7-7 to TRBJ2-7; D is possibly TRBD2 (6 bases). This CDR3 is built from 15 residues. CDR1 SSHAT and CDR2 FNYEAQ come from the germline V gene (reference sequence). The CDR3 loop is CASSLQIGGSYEQYF. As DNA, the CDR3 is TGTGCTAGCAGCCTACAGATCGGGGGCTCCTACGAGCAGTACTTC.

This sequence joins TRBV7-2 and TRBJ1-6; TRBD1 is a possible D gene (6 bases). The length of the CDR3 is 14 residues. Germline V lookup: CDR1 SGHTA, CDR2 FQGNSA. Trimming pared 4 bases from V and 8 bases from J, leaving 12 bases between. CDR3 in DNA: TGTGCCAGCAGCTCCCGACAGGCGGATTCACCCCTCCACTTT. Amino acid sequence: CASSSRQADSPLHF.

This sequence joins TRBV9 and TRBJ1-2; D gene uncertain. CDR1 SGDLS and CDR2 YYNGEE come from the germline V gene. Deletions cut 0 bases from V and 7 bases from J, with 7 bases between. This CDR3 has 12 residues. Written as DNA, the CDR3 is TGTGCCAGCAGCGTAGGAGGAAGTGGCTACACCTTC. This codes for CASSVGGSGYTF. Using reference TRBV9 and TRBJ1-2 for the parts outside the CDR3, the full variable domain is DSGVTQTPKHLITATGQRVTLRCSPRSGDLSVYWYQQSLDQGLQFLIQYYNGEERAKGNILERFSAQQFPDLHSELNLSSLELGDSALYFCASSVGGSGYTFGSGTRLTVV.

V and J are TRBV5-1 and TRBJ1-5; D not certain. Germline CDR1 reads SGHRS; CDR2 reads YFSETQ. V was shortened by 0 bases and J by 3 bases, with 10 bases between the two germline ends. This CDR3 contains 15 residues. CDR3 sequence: CASSLEGAVNQPQHF. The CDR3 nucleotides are TGCGCCAGCAGCTTGGAGGGAGCCGTCAATCAGCCCCAGCATTTT.

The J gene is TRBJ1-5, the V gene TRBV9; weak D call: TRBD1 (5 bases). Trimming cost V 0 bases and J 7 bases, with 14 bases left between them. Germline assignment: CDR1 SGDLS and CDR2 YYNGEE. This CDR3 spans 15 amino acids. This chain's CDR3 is CASSVADGPGQPQHF. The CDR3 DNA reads TGTGCCAGCAGCGTAGCGGATGGGCCAGGGCAGCCCCAGCATTTT.

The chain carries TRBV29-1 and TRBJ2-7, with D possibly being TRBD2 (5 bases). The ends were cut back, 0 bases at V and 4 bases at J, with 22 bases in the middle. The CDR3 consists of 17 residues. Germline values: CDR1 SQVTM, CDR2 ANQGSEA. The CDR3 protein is CSVEDPKDGVEGYEQYF. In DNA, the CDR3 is TGCAGCGTTGAAGATCCCAAGGATGGGGTAGAGGGATACGAGCAGTACTTC.

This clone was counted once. Written as DNA, the CDR3 is TGTGCCAGCAGTTACTATAGCGGGGGGGCCCGCGAGCAGTACTTC. As protein: CASSYYSGGAREQYF. V usage is TRBV6-5 and J usage is TRBJ2-7, with 11 bases matching TRBD2. J was trimmed by 6 bases and V by 1 base; bases with no gene match: 5. Germline-derived CDR1 and CDR2 are MNHEY and SVGAGI. The CDR3 runs to 15 residues.

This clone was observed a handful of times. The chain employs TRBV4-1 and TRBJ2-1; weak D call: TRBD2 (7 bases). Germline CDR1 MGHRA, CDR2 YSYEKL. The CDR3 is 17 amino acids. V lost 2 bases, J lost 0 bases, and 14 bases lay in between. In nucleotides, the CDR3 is TGCGCCAGCAGCCAAAGGGGGGCGGGGGCCTCCTACAATGAGCAGTTCTTC. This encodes CASSQRGAGASYNEQFF.

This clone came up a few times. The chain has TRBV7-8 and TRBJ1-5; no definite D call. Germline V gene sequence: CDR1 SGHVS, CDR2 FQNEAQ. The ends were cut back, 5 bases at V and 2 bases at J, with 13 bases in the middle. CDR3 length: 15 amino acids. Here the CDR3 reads CASSPEGVGNQPQHF. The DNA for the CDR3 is TGTGCCAGCAGCCCGGAGGGAGTCGGCAATCAGCCCCAGCATTTT.

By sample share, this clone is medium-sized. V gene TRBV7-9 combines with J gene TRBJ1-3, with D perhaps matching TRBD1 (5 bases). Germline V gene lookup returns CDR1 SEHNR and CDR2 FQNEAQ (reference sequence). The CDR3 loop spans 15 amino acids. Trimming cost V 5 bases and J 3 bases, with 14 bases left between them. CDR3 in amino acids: CASSGGTALGNTIYF. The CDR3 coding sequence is TGTGCCAGCAGCGGGGGGACGGCGCTTGGAAACACCATATATTTT. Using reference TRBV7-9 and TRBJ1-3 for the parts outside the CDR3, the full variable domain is DTGVSQNPRHKITKRGQNVTFRCDPISEHNRLYWYRQTLGQGPEFLTYFQNEAQLEKSRLLSDRFSAERPKGSFSTLEIQRTEQGDSAMYLCASSGGTALGNTIYFGEGSWLTVV.

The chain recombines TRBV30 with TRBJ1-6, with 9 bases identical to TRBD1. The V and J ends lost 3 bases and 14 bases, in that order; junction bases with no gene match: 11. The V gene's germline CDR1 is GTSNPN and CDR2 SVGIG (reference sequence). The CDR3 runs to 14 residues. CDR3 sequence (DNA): TGTGCCTGGAGAGGGGGGACAGGGCCGGTGACCCTCCACTTT. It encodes CAWRGGTGPVTLHF.

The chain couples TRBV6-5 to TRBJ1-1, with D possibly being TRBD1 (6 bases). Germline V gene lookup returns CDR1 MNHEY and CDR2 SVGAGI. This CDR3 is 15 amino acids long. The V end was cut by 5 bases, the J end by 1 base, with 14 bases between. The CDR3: CASSGLTGKNTEAFF. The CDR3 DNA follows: TGTGCCAGCAGTGGGTTGACAGGAAAGAACACTGAAGCTTTCTTT.

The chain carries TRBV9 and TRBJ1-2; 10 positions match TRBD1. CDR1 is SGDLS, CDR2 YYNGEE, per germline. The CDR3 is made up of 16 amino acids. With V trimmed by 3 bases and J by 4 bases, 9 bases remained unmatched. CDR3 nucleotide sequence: TGTGCCAGCAGCGACCCGGGACAGGGGAAGGGCTATGGCTACACCTTC. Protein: CASSDPGQGKGYGYTF.

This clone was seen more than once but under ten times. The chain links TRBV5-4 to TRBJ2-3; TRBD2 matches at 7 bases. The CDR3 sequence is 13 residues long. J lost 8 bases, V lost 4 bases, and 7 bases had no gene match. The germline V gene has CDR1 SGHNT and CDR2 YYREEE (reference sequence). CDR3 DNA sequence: TGTGCCAGCAGCGATACTAGCGCTGGTACGCAGTATTTT. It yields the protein CASSDTSAGTQYF.

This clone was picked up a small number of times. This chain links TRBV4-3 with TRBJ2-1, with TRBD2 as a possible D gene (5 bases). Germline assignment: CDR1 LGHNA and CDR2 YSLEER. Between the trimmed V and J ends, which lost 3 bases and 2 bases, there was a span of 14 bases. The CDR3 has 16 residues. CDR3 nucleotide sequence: TGCGCCAGCAGCCAGACCGGACTGAACGCCTACAATGAGCAGTTCTTC. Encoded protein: CASSQTGLNAYNEQFF.

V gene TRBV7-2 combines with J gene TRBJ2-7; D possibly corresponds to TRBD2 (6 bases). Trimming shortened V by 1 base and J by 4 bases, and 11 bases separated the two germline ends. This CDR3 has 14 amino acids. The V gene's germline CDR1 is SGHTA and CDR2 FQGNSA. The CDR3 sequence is CASSLDGSSYEQYF. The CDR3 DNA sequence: TGTGCCAGCAGCTTAGACGGGAGCTCATACGAGCAGTACTTC.

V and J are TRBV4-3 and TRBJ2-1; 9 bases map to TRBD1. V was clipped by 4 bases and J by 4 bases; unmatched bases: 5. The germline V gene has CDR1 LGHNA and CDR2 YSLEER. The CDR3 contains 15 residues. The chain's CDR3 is CASSLGQGRYNEQFF. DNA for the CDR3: TGCGCCAGCAGCCTGGGACAGGGACGATACAATGAGCAGTTCTTC.

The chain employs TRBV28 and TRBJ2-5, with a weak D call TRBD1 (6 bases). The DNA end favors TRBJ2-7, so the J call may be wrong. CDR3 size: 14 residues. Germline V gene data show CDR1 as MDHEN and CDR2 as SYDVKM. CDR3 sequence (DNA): TGTGCCAGCAGTTTAACAGGGTTTCTTTACGAGCAGTACTTC. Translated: CASSLTGFLYEQYF.

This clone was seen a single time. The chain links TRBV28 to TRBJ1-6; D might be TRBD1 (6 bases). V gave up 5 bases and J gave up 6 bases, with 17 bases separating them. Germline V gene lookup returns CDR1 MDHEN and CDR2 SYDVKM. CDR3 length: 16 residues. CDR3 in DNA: TGTGCCAGCAGTCCGGTAGTGGGACATTTTAATTCACCCCTCCACTTT. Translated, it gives CASSPVVGHFNSPLHF.

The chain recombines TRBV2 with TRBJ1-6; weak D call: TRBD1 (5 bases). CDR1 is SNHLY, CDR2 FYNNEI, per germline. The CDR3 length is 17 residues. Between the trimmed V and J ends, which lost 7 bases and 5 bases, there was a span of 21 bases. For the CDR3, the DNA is TGTGCCAGCAAAGTGATGGCTCTCTGGGGCAATAATTCACCCCTCCACTTT. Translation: CASKVMALWGNNSPLHF.

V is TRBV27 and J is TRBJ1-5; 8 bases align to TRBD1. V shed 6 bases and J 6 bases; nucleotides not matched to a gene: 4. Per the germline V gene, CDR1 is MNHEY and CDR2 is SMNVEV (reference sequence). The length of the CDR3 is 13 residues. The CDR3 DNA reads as TGTGCCAGCAGAGAGGACAGGGCTCAGCCCCAGCATTTT. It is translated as CASREDRAQPQHF.

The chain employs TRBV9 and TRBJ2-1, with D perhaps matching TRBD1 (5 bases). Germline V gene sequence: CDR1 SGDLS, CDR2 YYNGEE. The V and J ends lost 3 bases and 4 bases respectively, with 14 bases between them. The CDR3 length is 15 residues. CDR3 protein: CASSEYSGSYNEQFF. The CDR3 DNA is TGTGCCAGCAGCGAATACTCAGGGTCATACAATGAGCAGTTCTTC.

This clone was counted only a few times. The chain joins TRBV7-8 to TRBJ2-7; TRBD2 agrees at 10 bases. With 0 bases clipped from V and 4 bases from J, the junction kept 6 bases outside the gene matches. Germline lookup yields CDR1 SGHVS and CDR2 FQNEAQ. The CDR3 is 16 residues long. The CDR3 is CASSLAPSGGGYEQYF. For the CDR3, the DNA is TGTGCCAGCAGCTTAGCCCCTAGCGGGGGAGGATACGAGCAGTACTTC.

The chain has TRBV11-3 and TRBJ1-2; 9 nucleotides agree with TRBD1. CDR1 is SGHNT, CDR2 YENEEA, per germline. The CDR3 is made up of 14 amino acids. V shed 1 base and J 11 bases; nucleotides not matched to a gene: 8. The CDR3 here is CASSLGRDRVGYTF. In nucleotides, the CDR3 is TGTGCCAGCAGCTTAGGCCGGGACAGGGTGGGTTACACCTTC.